Sequencing of this T cell receptor (beta chain) was carried out in a study of CD8 T cells in Susac syndrome. The CDR3 covers 14 residues. The germline V gene has CDR1 LNHDA and CDR2 SQIVND (reference sequence). V lost 3 bases to trimming and J lost 1 base, with 9 bases between them. cDNA came from roughly 0.53 to 1 ug RNA primed by random hexamers. The method of amplification for TCR beta CDR3 was immunoSEQ multiplex PCR, covering 54 Vbeta and 13 Jbeta. One entry per CDR3 protein, called by TCRdb with MiXCR from the immunoSEQ multiplex PCR reads. Of approximately 150,000 distinct CDR3 sequences in the sample, roughly 94% were seen once.

This rearrangement joins TRBV19 to TRBJ2-5, with D possibly matching TRBD1 (6 bases). This clonotype was obtained from a human donor in good health. Sequenced input: CD4+ T cells from PBMCs. The CDR3 DNA reads as TGTGCCAGTAGTATTCAGGGGTCCCAAGAGACCCAGTACTTC. This gives the protein CASSIQGSQETQYF. Full variable domain (missing parts from reference TRBV19 and TRBJ2-5): DGGITQSPKYLFRKEGQNVTLSCEQNLNHDAMYWYRQDPGQGLRLIYYSQIVNDFQKGDIAEGYSVSREKKESFPLTVTSAQKNPTAFYLCASSIQGSQETQYFGPGTRLLVL.